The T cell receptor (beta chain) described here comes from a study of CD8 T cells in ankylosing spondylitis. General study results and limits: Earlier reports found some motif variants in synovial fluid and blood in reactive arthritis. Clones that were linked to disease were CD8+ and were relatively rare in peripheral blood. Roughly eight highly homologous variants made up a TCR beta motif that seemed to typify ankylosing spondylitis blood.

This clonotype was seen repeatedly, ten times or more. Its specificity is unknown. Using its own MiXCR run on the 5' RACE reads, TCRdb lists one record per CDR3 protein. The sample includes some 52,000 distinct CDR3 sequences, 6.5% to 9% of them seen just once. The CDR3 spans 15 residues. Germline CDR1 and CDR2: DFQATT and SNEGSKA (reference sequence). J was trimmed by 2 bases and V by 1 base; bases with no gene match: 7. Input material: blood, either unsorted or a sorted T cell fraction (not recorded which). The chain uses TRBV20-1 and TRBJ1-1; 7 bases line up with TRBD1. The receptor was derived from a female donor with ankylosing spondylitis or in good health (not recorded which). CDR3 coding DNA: TGCAGTGCTAGAGCCGCCGGGACAGTCAACACTGAAGCTTTCTTT. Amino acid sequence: CSARAAGTVNTEAFF.